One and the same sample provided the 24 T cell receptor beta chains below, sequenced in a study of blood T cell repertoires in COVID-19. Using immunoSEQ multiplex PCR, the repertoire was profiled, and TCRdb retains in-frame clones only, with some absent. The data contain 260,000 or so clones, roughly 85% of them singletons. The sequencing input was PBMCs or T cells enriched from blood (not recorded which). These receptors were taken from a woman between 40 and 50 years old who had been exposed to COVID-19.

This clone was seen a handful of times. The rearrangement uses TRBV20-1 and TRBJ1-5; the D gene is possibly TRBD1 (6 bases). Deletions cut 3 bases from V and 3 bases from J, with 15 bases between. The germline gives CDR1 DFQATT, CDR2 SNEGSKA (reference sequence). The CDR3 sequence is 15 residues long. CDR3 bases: TGCAGTGCTAGTTTTTCGGGACACTCCAATCAGCCCCAGCATTTT. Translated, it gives CSASFSGHSNQPQHF.

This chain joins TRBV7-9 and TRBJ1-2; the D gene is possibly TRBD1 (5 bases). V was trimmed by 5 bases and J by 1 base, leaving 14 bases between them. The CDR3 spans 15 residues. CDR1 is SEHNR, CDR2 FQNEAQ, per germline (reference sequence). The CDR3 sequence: CASSPGGRVNYGYTF. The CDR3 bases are TGTGCCAGCAGCCCCGGGGGACGGGTTAACTATGGCTACACCTTC.

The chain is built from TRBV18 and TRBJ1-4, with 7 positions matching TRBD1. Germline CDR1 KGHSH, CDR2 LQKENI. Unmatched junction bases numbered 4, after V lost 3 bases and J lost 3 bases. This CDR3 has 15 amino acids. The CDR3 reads CASSPDRDSNEKLFF. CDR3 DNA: TGTGCCAGCTCACCCGACAGGGACTCTAATGAAAAACTGTTTTTT.

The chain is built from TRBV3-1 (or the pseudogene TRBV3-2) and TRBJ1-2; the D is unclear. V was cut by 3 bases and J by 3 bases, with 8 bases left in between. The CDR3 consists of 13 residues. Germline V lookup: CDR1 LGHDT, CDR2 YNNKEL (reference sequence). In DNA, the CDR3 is TGTGCCAGCAGCCACGGGGAGGACTATGGCTACACCTTC. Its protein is CASSHGEDYGYTF.

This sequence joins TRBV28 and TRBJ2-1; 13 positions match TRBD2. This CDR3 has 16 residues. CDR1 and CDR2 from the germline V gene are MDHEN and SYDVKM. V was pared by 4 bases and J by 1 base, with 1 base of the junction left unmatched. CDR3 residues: CASSSTSGGSYNEQFF. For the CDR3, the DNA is TGTGCCAGCAGTTCGACTAGCGGGGGGTCCTACAATGAGCAGTTCTTC. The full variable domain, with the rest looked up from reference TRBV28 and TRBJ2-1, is DVKVTQSSRYLVKRTGEKVFLECVQDMDHENMFWYRQDPGLGLRLIYFSYDVKMKEKGDIPEGYSVSREKKERFSLILESASTNQTSMYLCASSSTSGGSYNEQFFGPGTRLTVL.

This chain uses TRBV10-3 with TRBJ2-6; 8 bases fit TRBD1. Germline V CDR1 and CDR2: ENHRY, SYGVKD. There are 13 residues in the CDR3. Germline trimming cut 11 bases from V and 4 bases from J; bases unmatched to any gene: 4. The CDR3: CAVTGDGANVLTF. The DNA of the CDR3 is TGTGCCGTGACAGGGGACGGGGCCAACGTCCTGACTTTC.

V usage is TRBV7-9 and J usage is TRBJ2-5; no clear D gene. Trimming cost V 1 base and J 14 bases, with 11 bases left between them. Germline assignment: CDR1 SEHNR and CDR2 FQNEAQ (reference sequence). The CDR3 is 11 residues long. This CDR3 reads CASSLGTTFYF. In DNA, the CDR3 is TGTGCCAGCAGCTTAGGCACTACTTTCTACTTC.

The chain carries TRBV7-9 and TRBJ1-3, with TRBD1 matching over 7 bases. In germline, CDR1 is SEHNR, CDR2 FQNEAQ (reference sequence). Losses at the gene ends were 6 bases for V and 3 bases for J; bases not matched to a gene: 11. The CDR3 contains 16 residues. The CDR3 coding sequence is TGTGCCAGCAGATCCGGGACAGTGGTTTATGGAAACACCATATATTTT. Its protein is CASRSGTVVYGNTIYF.

CDR3 DNA sequence: TGTGCCAGCAGTGGAGGACAGGGGGTTGGAGAGAGATTTTTT. It encodes CASSGGQGVGERFF. The chain couples TRBV2 to TRBJ1-4; the match to TRBD1 covers 10 bases. Germline V gene sequence: CDR1 SNHLY, CDR2 FYNNEI. Trimming cost V 4 bases and J 17 bases; bases outside gene matches: 13. CDR3 length equals 14 residues.

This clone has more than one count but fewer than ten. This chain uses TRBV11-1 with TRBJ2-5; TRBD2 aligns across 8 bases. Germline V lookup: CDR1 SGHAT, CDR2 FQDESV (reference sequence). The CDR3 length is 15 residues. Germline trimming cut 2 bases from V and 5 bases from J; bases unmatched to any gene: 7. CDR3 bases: TGTGCCAGCAGCTTACGTAGCGGGGCTCAGGAGACCCAGTACTTC. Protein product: CASSLRSGAQETQYF.

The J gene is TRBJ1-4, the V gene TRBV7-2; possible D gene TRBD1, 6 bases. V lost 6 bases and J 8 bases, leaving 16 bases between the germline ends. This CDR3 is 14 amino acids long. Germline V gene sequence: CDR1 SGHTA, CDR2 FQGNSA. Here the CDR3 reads CASRAGALEEKLFF. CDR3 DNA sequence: TGTGCCAGCAGGGCAGGGGCGTTGGAGGAAAAACTGTTTTTT.

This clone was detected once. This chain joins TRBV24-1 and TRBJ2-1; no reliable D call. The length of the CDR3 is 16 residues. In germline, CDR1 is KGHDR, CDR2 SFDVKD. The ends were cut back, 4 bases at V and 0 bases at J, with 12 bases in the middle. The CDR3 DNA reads TGTGCCACCAGTGACCCCACAGCTTCCTCCTACAATGAGCAGTTCTTC. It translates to CATSDPTASSYNEQFF.

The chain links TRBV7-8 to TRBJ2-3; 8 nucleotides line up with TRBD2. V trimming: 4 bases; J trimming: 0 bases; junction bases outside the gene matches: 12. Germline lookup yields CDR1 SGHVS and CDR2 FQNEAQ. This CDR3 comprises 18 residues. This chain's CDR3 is CASSSPSGPGLSTDTQYF. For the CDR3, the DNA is TGTGCCAGCAGCTCCCCTAGCGGGCCGGGGTTGAGCACAGATACGCAGTATTTT.

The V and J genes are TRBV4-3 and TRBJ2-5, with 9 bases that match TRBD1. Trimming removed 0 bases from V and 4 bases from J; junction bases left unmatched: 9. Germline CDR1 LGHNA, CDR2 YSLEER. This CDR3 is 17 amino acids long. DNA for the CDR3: TGCGCCAGCAGCCAAGAGTTGGGACAGGGTCTTGGAGAGACCCAGTACTTC. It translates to CASSQELGQGLGETQYF.

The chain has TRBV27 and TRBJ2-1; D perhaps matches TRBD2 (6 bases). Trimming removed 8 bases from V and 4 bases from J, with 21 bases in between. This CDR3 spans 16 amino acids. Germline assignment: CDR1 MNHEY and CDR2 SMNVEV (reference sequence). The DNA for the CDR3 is TGTGCCAGCGGACCAACAGGCGCGGCGGGGTACAATGAGCAGTTCTTC. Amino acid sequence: CASGPTGAAGYNEQFF.

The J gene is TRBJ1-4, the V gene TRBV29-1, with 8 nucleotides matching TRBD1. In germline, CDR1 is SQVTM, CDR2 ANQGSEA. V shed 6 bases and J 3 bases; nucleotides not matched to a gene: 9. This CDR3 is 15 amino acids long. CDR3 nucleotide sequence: TGCAGCGTCACCAGGGGGCTCCTGGCTAATGAAAAACTGTTTTTT. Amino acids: CSVTRGLLANEKLFF.

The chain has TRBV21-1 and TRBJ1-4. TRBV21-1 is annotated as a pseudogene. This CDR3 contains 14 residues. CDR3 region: CASSKEEGGEKLFF. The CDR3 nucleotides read TGTGCCAGCAGCAAGGAGGAAGGTGGTGAAAAACTGTTTTTT.

This CDR3 reads CASERRDRVEVPEAFF. DNA of the CDR3: TGTGCCAGCGAGAGACGGGACAGGGTGGAAGTGCCTGAAGCTTTCTTT. V usage is TRBV5-4 and J usage is TRBJ1-1; 9 bases fit TRBD1. CDR1 is SGHNT, CDR2 YYREEE, per germline (reference sequence). The CDR3 contains 16 residues. Trimming at V came to 7 bases and at J to 6 bases, leaving 16 bases not matched to a gene. The full variable domain, rest sourced from reference TRBV5-4 and TRBJ1-1, is ETGVTQSPTHLIKTRGQQVTLRCSSQSGHNTVSWYQQALGQGPQFIFQYYREEENGRGNFPPRFSGLQFPNYSSELNVNALELDDSALYLCASERRDRVEVPEAFFGQGTRLTVV.

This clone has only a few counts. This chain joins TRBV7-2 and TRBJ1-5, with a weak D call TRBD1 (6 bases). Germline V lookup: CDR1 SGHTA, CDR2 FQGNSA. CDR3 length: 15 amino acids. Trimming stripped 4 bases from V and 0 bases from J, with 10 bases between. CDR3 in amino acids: CASSSRTDSNQPQHF. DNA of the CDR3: TGTGCCAGCAGCTCTAGGACAGATAGCAATCAGCCCCAGCATTTT.

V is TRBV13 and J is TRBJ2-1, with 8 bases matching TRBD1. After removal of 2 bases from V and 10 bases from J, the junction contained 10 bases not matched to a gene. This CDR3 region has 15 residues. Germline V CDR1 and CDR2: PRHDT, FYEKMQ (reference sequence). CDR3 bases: TGTGCCAGCAGCTTACGAAGGACAGGGAACGGAGAGCAGTTCTTC. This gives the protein CASSLRRTGNGEQFF.

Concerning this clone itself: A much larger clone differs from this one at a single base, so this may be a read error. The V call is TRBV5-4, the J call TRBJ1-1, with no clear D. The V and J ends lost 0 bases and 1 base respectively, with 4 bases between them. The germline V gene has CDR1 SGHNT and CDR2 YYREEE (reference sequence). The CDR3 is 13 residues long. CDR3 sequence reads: CASSLAGNTEAFF. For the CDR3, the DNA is TGTGCCAGCAGCTTGGCGGGGAACACTGAAGCTTTCTTT.

CDR3: CASSPAGGDEQFF. The CDR3 DNA sequence: TGTGCCAGCAGTCCCGCTGGGGGCGATGAGCAGTTCTTC. The chain links TRBV12-3 or TRBV12-4 to TRBJ2-1; D perhaps matches TRBD1 (6 bases). With 5 bases removed from V and 8 bases from J, the gap between germline ends came to 13 bases. The CDR3 runs to 13 residues.

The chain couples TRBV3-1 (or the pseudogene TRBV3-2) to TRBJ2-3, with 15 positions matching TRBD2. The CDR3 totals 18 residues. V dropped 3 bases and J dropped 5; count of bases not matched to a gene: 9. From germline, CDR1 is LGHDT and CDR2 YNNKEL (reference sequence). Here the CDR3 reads CASSQRWTSGGAGDTQYF. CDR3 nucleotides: TGTGCCAGCAGCCAGCGATGGACTAGCGGGGGGGCGGGAGATACGCAGTATTTT.

This CDR3 reads CASLAGGQETQYF. CDR3 DNA sequence: TGTGCCAGCCTAGCGGGGGGTCAAGAGACCCAGTACTTC. This rearrangement joins TRBV12-3 or TRBV12-4 to TRBJ2-5; 11 bases agree with TRBD2. V lost 8 bases to trimming and J lost 2 bases; unmatched junction nucleotides: 1. This CDR3 contains 13 residues.